This record covers a single T cell receptor beta chain. The source of the sample is a study of blood T cell repertoires in COVID-19. At the level of the study: Samples representing acute and convalescent COVID-19 were sourced from the United States, Italy and Spain. T cells, B-cell-depleted T cells, or PBMCs supplied cDNA or gDNA.

The CDR3 totals 15 residues. Germline CDR1 and CDR2: SEHNR and FQNEAQ (reference sequence). J was trimmed by 4 bases and V by 2 bases; bases with no gene match: 5. As originally analysed: Amplification with reference gene primers provided the estimates of nucleated cell counts. Method: immunoSEQ multiplex PCR; TCRdb's copy keeps in-frame clones and lacks some. V and J calls and clone size follow that table, whereas D and trimming were derived from the DNA. The table has 100,000 or so clones, 85% to 95% seen once. This chain uses TRBV7-9 with TRBJ2-1; 7 positions agree with TRBD1. The source material was peripheral blood. This receptor was obtained from a woman in her forties or fifties in a cohort sampled during active COVID-19. CDR3 DNA sequence: TGTGCCAGCAGCTTAACCCTGGGACAGTACAATGAGCAGTTCTTC. This encodes CASSLTLGQYNEQFF.